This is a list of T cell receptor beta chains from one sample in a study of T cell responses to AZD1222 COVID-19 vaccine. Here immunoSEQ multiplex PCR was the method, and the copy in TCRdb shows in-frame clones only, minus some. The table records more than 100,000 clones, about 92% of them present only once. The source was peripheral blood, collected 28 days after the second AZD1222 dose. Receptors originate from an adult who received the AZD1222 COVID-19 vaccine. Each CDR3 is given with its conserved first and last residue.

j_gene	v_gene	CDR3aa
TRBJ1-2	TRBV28	CATGHWGYTF
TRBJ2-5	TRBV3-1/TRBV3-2	CASTPSGAQTQYF
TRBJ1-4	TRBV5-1	CASSLSDATNEKLFF
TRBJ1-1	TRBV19	CASSKGREAFF
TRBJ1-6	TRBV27	CASSAVLGYNSPLHF
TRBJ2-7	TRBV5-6	CASSLRGGYEQYF
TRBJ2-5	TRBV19	CASSDTSGASETQYF
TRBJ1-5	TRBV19	CASSIGQGSNQPQHF
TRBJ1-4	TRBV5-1	CASSRRQGSGEKLFF
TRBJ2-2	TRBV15	CATSRRPGSDTGELFF
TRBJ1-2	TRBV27	CASSLGGYFDGYTF
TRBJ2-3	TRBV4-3	CASSQVSGGDTQYF
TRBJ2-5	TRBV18	CASSPGLAVQETQYF
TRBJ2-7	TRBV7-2	CASSAGGRANEQYF
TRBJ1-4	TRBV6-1	CASSEQGVLNEKLFF
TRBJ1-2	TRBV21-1	CASSNARGPGYGYTF
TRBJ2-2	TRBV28	CASSGSRQGDTGELFF
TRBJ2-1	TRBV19	CASSPSGTLSYNEQFF
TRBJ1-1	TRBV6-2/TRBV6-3	CASSKAGGNTEAFF
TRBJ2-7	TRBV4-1	CASSQDVSGGPNRPHYEQYF
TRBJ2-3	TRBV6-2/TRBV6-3	CASNPDAGATDTQYF
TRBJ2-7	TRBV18	CASSPQIPGQGNEQYF
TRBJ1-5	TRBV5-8	CASSLLTVGQPQHF
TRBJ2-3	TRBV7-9	CASAIPRGFGTDTQYF
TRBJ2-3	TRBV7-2	CASSFRGVGTDTQYF
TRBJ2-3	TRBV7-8	CASSPFDDRFGVGGTDTQYF
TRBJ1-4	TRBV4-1	CASSQESLPGGQREKLFF
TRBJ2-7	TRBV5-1	CASKEGLAAYEQYF
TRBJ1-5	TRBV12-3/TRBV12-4	CASTPGGWQPQHF
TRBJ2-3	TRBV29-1	CSVKGGATDTQYF